This TCR beta chain was sequenced in a study of T-cell reconstitution after alpha-beta-depleted transplantation in children. Notes on the study in general: It was reported that alpha-beta T cells came from several hundred expanded graft clones (about two months after transplant).

Germline CDR1 SGHTA, CDR2 FQGNSA. Trimming removed 3 bases from V and 5 bases from J; junction bases left unmatched: 8. The CDR3 covers 15 residues. Unique molecular identifiers featured in how the TCRbeta library was prepared. TCRdb fed the PCR reads into MiXCR, producing one record per CDR3 protein. The data contain 500,000 to 750,000 distinct CDR3 sequences, 10% to 15% of them singletons. Points on this clonotype: The target antigen is unknown.

The genes are TRBV7-2 and TRBJ2-7, with 9 bases aligning to TRBD2. The TCR was taken from a male patient aged 10-17 years who had a stem cell transplant for acute myeloid leukemia, so the T cells may come from the graft donor. The material sequenced was PBMCs, mostly from graft donor cells, taken 360 days after TCRalphabeta/CD19-depleted stem cell transplant. The CDR3 sequence: CASSFAAGGPHEQYF. The CDR3 DNA is TGTGCCAGCAGCTTTGCGGCGGGAGGGCCCCACGAGCAGTACTTC. Full variable domain (missing parts from reference TRBV7-2 and TRBJ2-7): GAGVSQSPSNKVTEKGKDVELRCDPISGHTALYWYRQSLGQGLEFLIYFQGNSAPDKSGLPSDRFSAERTGGSVSTLTIQRTQQEDSAVYLCASSFAAGGPHEQYFGPGTRLTVT.